Following are 30 T cell receptor beta chains from one sample sequenced in a study of post-analysis software for immune sequencing data. Study-level results: A few TRBV segments occurring more often in patients than controls included TRBV5-6, TRBV5-1 and TRBV20-1.

No antigens are known for them. The TCR beta cDNA libraries carried unique molecular identifiers. Via MiXCR, TCRdb re-called the PCR reads, giving one row per CDR3 protein. The data show approximately 360,000 distinct CDR3 sequences, roughly 35% seen once. The sequencing sample was made of blood. Receptors originate from a girl between 10 and 17 years old with multiple sclerosis.

The chain carries TRBV27 and TRBJ2-7, with 9 bases that match TRBD2. The tail of the sequence fits TRBJ2-5 better, so the J call may be wrong. The germline V gene has CDR1 MNHEY and CDR2 SMNVEV (reference sequence). The CDR3 runs 16 residues. In DNA, the CDR3 is TGTGCCAGCAGGACCCAACGCGGGGGGGCCGGCGAGACCCAGTACTTC. Translation: CASRTQRGGAGETQYF.

Ten or more counts support this clonotype. The V and J genes are TRBV3-1 and TRBJ2-3; TRBD2 matches 10 bases. Per the germline V gene, CDR1 is LGHDT and CDR2 is YNNKEL (reference sequence). J gave up 1 base and V 4 bases, and 5 bases lay outside the gene matches. This CDR3 has 16 residues. CDR3 protein: CASSLYLAGGTDTQYF. CDR3 sequence (DNA): TGTGCCAGCAGCCTGTACCTAGCGGGGGGCACAGATACGCAGTATTTT.

V gene TRBV7-8 combines with J gene TRBJ1-5; unclear D gene. Germline CDR1 and CDR2: SGHVS and FQNEAQ. The CDR3 consists of 15 residues. V lost 2 bases and J lost 2, with 10 bases in between. Here the CDR3 reads CASSLSRAGNQPQHF. The CDR3 coding sequence is TGTGCCAGCAGCTTAAGTAGGGCCGGCAATCAGCCCCAGCATTTT.

J is TRBJ1-4 and V is TRBV24-1; 9 positions agree with TRBD1. The CDR3 consists of 15 residues. Germline CDR1 KGHDR, CDR2 SFDVKD. V was clipped by 3 bases and J by 8 bases; unmatched bases: 6. CDR3 DNA sequence: TGTGCCACCAGTGATGCACAGGGGGCGGGAGAAAAACTGTTTTTT. This codes for CATSDAQGAGEKLFF.

In this sample, this clonotype turned up a few times. The chain links TRBV2 to TRBJ2-7; D unclear. The ends were cut back, 1 base at V and 3 bases at J, with 4 bases in the middle. The CDR3 loop spans 12 amino acids. The germline V gene encodes CDR1 SNHLY and CDR2 FYNNEI. Here the CDR3 reads CASSEEGYEQYF. The CDR3 nucleotides are TGTGCCAGCAGTGAAGAGGGCTACGAGCAGTACTTC.

There are a few counts of this clonotype. This chain uses TRBV11-2 with TRBJ2-5, with TRBD2 identical over 12 bases. With 4 bases clipped from V and 1 base from J, the junction kept 4 bases outside the gene matches. The CDR3 consists of 16 residues. Looked up from germline, CDR1 is SGHAT and CDR2 is FQNNGV. CDR3 sequence reads: CASSSRLAGAQETQYF. As DNA, the CDR3 is TGTGCCAGCAGCTCCCGACTAGCGGGAGCCCAAGAGACCCAGTACTTC. Combining the CDR3 with reference TRBV11-2 and TRBJ2-5 gives the whole variable domain EAGVAQSPRYKIIEKRQSVAFWCNPISGHATLYWYQQILGQGPKLLIQFQNNGVVDDSQLPKDRFSAERLKGVDSTLKIQPAKLEDSAVYLCASSSRLAGAQETQYFGPGTRLLVL.

CDR3 region: CASSPYGGGDNEQFF. The CDR3 DNA follows: TGTGCCAGCTCCCCCTATGGCGGGGGGGACAATGAGCAGTTCTTC. The rearrangement uses TRBV7-2 and TRBJ2-1, with 9 bases that match TRBD2. Looked up from germline, CDR1 is SGHTA and CDR2 is FQGNSA. The CDR3 has 15 residues. V lost 8 bases to trimming and J lost 5 bases; unmatched junction nucleotides: 10.

This clonotype was counted between two and nine times. The chain is built from TRBV7-8 and TRBJ2-1, with 7 bases lining up with TRBD1. V was clipped by 3 bases and J by 9 bases; unmatched bases: 11. This CDR3 is built from 15 residues. Germline CDR1 SGHVS, CDR2 FQNEAQ. The CDR3: CASSFWDSINSEQFF. CDR3 coding DNA: TGTGCCAGCAGCTTTTGGGACAGCATTAATTCTGAGCAGTTCTTC. Full variable domain (remainder filled in from reference TRBV7-8 and TRBJ2-1): GAGVSQSPRYKVAKRGQDVALRCDPISGHVSLFWYQQALGQGPEFLTYFQNEAQLDKSGLPSDRFFAERPEGSVSTLKIQRTQQEDSAVYLCASSFWDSINSEQFFGPGTRLTVL.

This clonotype was detected only a few times. The gene calls are TRBV6-5 and TRBJ2-1; 8 bases agree with TRBD1. Germline assignment: CDR1 MNHEY and CDR2 SVGAGI. The CDR3 extends over 17 amino acids. Germline trimming cut 0 bases from V and 5 bases from J; bases unmatched to any gene: 9. CDR3 region: CASSYSLWTGSDNEQFF. For the CDR3, the DNA is TGTGCCAGCAGTTACTCCCTCTGGACAGGGAGCGACAATGAGCAGTTCTTC.

A few counts support this clonotype. The J gene is TRBJ2-3, the V gene TRBV9, with TRBD2 identical over 7 bases. Per the germline V gene, CDR1 is SGDLS and CDR2 is YYNGEE. V was pared by 4 bases and J by 6 bases, with 14 bases of the junction left unmatched. The CDR3 is made up of 16 amino acids. The CDR3 coding sequence is TGTGCCAGCAGCTCCGCGACTAGCAATCCCTCGGATACGCAGTATTTT. Translation gives CASSSATSNPSDTQYF.

This clonotype was seen a handful of times. The chain recombines TRBV12-3 or TRBV12-4 with TRBJ1-4, with TRBD1 as a possible D gene (5 bases). Trimming shortened V by 5 bases and J by 8 bases, and 15 bases separated the two germline ends. This CDR3 is built from 14 residues. The CDR3: CASSRGPMPEKLFF. CDR3 bases: TGTGCCAGCAGTAGGGGACCCATGCCCGAAAAACTGTTTTTT.

The genes are TRBV6-1 and TRBJ2-3, with TRBD2 matching 13 bases. CDR3 length: 15 amino acids. The germline V gene has CDR1 MNHNS and CDR2 SASEGT. After removal of 4 bases from V and 6 bases from J, the junction contained 4 bases not matched to a gene. The CDR3 DNA follows: TGTGCCAGCAGTGGGGGGACTAGCGGGATGGATACGCAGTATTTT. Its protein is CASSGGTSGMDTQYF.

The chain recombines TRBV19 with TRBJ1-2; D remains ambiguous. CDR3 length: 16 residues. Germline lookup yields CDR1 LNHDA and CDR2 SQIVND (reference sequence). Trimming pared 0 bases from V and 5 bases from J, leaving 16 bases between. In nucleotides, the CDR3 is TGTGCCAGTAGTATAGATCTTGGATCTCAACTTTATGGCTACACCTTC. Translation: CASSIDLGSQLYGYTF.

The chain links TRBV5-5 to TRBJ2-3, with 10 bases matching TRBD1. CDR1 SGHKS and CDR2 YYEKEE come from the germline V gene (reference sequence). Trimming took 3 bases from V and 6 from J; bases not matched to a gene: 4. The CDR3 runs 14 residues. The DNA of the CDR3 is TGTGCCAGCAGCTACGGGACAGGGGCTGATACGCAGTATTTT. Its protein is CASSYGTGADTQYF.

This clonotype appeared many times. This chain uses TRBV7-2 with TRBJ2-7; 7 nucleotides agree with TRBD1. The CDR3 is 15 amino acids. V dropped 5 bases and J dropped 1; count of bases not matched to a gene: 8. Germline V gene lookup returns CDR1 SGHTA and CDR2 FQGNSA. The CDR3 DNA reads as TGTGCCAGCAGCCCTCAGGTACAGGGGTCCTACGAGCAGTACTTC. It yields the protein CASSPQVQGSYEQYF.

The chain links TRBV2 to TRBJ2-7; D is unclear. The CDR3 contains 14 residues. Germline CDR1 SNHLY, CDR2 FYNNEI. Deletions cut 6 bases from V and 5 bases from J, with 17 bases between. As DNA, the CDR3 is TGTGCCAGCAGAGCGACTTTCCTTTGGAACGAGCAGTACTTC. Its protein is CASRATFLWNEQYF.

The gene calls are TRBV6-1 and TRBJ2-5, with D unresolved. Looked up from germline, CDR1 is MNHNS and CDR2 is SASEGT. The V end was cut by 10 bases, the J end by 2 bases, with 17 bases between. This CDR3 comprises 14 residues. CDR3 nucleotides: TGTGCCATCCACGGGTCAGGTTGGCAAGAGACCCAGTACTTC. It translates to CAIHGSGWQETQYF.

J is TRBJ2-1 and V is TRBV5-1; D is possibly TRBD2 (6 bases). Trimming removed 1 base from V and 0 bases from J, with 11 bases in between. The CDR3 spans 16 residues. Germline CDR1 reads SGHRS; CDR2 reads YFSETQ. CDR3 DNA: TGCGCCAGCAGCTTGACGTCCGGGAGCTCCTACAATGAGCAGTTCTTC. Translating gives CASSLTSGSSYNEQFF.

This clonotype was seen ten or more times. This chain uses TRBV20-1 with TRBJ2-1; D is tentatively TRBD1 or TRBD2 (6 bases each). The CDR3 extends over 15 amino acids. The V gene lost 0 bases and the J gene lost 5 bases, with 14 bases spanning the gap. Germline lookup yields CDR1 DFQATT and CDR2 SNEGSKA (reference sequence). CDR3 loop: CSARDWRGAHNEQFF. CDR3 nucleotides: TGCAGTGCTAGAGACTGGAGGGGGGCCCACAATGAGCAGTTCTTC.

A few counts support this clonotype. The chain couples TRBV5-6 to TRBJ2-4, with D perhaps matching TRBD1 or TRBD2 (6 bases each). The V end was cut by 7 bases, the J end by 3 bases, with 20 bases between. The germline gives CDR1 SGHDT, CDR2 YYEEEE. This CDR3 is built from 16 residues. The CDR3 DNA is TGTGCCAGCGGACGTCTGGGGGGCTCAGACAAAAACATTCAGTACTTC. Translation gives CASGRLGGSDKNIQYF. The whole variable domain, filled in from reference TRBV5-6 and TRBJ2-4, reads DAGVTQSPTHLIKTRGQQVTLRCSPKSGHDTVSWYQQALGQGPQFIFQYYEEEERQRGNFPDRFSGHQFPNYSSELNVNALLLGDSALYLCASGRLGGSDKNIQYFGAGTRLSVL.

The chain joins TRBV12-3 or TRBV12-4 to TRBJ1-2; the match to TRBD1 covers 8 bases. Unmatched junction bases numbered 5, after V lost 2 bases and J lost 3 bases. The CDR3 runs 15 residues. The CDR3 spells CASSLRDRTYYGYTF. In DNA form, the CDR3 reads TGTGCCAGCAGTTTAAGGGACAGGACTTACTATGGCTACACCTTC.

The chain combines TRBV6-5 with TRBJ2-7; TRBD1 might be the D (5 bases). V lost 11 bases and J 0 bases, leaving 26 bases between the germline ends. This CDR3 contains 17 residues. The V gene's germline CDR1 is MNHEY and CDR2 SVGAGI. As DNA, the CDR3 is TGTGCCGGAGACTCTGACACAGGCAATTATAGCTCCTACGAGCAGTACTTC. Protein product: CAGDSDTGNYSSYEQYF.

This clonotype appeared a single time. V is TRBV20-1 and J is TRBJ1-2; 7 bases line up with TRBD1. Germline loops: CDR1 DFQATT, CDR2 SNEGSKA (reference sequence). V shed 2 bases, J shed 6 bases, and the junction held 6 bases outside the gene matches. The CDR3 spans 13 residues. The DNA of the CDR3 is TGCAGTGCTAGACCGACCGGGACAGATGGCTACACCTTC. Amino acids: CSARPTGTDGYTF.

The chain is built from TRBV10-3 and TRBJ2-7; TRBD2 matches at 8 bases. With 2 bases clipped from V and 6 bases from J, the junction kept 12 bases outside the gene matches. The CDR3 covers 16 residues. Germline V gene sequence: CDR1 ENHRY, CDR2 SYGVKD. CDR3 DNA sequence: TGTGCCATCAGTGAGACTGGCGGGGGGCCTTCGTTCGAGCAGTACTTC. Translation: CAISETGGGPSFEQYF.

This clonotype was detected only a few times. This chain connects TRBV12-3 or TRBV12-4 to TRBJ1-2; D remains unclear. There are 13 residues in the CDR3. Trimming removed 7 bases from V and 0 bases from J, with 9 bases in between. CDR3 nucleotides: TGTGCCAGCACCCTGTTCCCTAACTATGGCTACACCTTC. It specifies CASTLFPNYGYTF.

This clonotype showed up just a few times. The gene calls are TRBV11-1 and TRBJ2-1; TRBD2 agrees at 9 bases. Germline lookup yields CDR1 SGHAT and CDR2 FQDESV (reference sequence). The CDR3 is made up of 15 amino acids. The ends lost 6 bases at V and 9 bases at J; junction bases unmatched: 12. Here the CDR3 reads CASRVGLAELGEQFF. In DNA, the CDR3 is TGTGCCAGCAGGGTGGGACTAGCCGAATTGGGTGAGCAGTTCTTC.

This clonotype showed up just a few times. The CDR3 bases are TGTGCCAGCACCCGGGAAGAGACCCAGTACTTC. It specifies CASTREETQYF. V is TRBV2 and J is TRBJ2-5; no clear D. The V gene lost 7 bases and the J gene lost 3 bases, with 6 bases spanning the gap. Germline assignment: CDR1 SNHLY and CDR2 FYNNEI. The length of the CDR3 is 11 residues.

The CDR3 DNA reads TGTGCCAGCAGCCCTCCCCGGGTTCAAGGGAATGAGCAGTACTTC. Translated, it gives CASSPPRVQGNEQYF. J is TRBJ2-5 and V is TRBV7-2; D unclear. This CDR3 is 15 amino acids long. Germline V gene sequence: CDR1 SGHTA, CDR2 FQGNSA. V was clipped by 5 bases and J by 11 bases, with 24 bases between them.

The rearrangement uses TRBV6-2 or TRBV6-3 and TRBJ2-6; D unclear. Germline V gives CDR1 MNHEY, CDR2 SVGEGT. The CDR3 loop spans 14 amino acids. V was trimmed by 5 bases and J by 11 bases, leaving 16 bases between them. DNA of the CDR3: TGTGCCAGCAGTCCCGTTTGGGGAACTGACGTCCTGACTTTC. The encoded protein is CASSPVWGTDVLTF.

The J gene is TRBJ1-1, the V gene TRBV10-3, with 7 positions matching TRBD1. V lost 8 bases, J lost 3 bases, and 6 bases stayed unmatched. From germline, CDR1 is ENHRY and CDR2 SYGVKD. The CDR3 has 13 residues. CDR3 sequence (DNA): TGTGCCATCGGACAGGAGGAGGACACTGAAGCTTTCTTT. Amino acids: CAIGQEEDTEAFF.